This T cell receptor (beta chain) was recorded in a study of cytomegalovirus exposure and HLA in healthy donors. The CDR3 runs 15 residues. PCR used 60 Vbeta primers and 13 Jbeta primers. Generated by immunoSEQ multiplex PCR, the TCRdb table keeps only in-frame clones and is missing some. This table holds around 50,000 clones, about 57% found once. Sequencing input: PBMCs. The sequence was collected from a human donor in good health. This chain connects TRBV21-1 to TRBJ2-7; the table assigns TRBD2, which was not confirmed against the DNA. TRBV21-1 is noted as a pseudogene. The CDR3 region is CASSRGAPRTYEQYF. The CDR3 region has the DNA TGTGCCAGCAGCCGGGGGGCACCCCGAACCTACGAGCAGTACTTC.